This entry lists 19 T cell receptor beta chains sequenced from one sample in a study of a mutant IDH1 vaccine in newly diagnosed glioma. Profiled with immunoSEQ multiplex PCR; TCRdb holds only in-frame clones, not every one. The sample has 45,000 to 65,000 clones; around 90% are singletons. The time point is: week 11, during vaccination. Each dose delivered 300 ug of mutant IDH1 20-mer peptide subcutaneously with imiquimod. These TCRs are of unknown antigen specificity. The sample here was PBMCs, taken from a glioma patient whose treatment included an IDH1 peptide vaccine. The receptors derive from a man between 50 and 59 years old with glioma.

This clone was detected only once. The CDR3 DNA reads TGTGCCAGCAGCTTGACTAGCGGCCTGGACAATGAGCAGTTCTTC. The encoded protein is CASSLTSGLDNEQFF. V usage is TRBV5-4 and J usage is TRBJ2-1; 8 bases line up with TRBD2. Germline loops: CDR1 SGHNT, CDR2 YYREEE (reference sequence). This CDR3 has 15 residues. J lost 5 bases, V lost 1 base, and 5 bases had no gene match.

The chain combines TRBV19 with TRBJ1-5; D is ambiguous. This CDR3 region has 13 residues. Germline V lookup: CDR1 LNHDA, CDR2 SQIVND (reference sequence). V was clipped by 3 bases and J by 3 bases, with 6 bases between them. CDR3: CASSMGLNQPQHF. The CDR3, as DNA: TGTGCCAGTAGTATGGGTCTCAATCAGCCCCAGCATTTT.

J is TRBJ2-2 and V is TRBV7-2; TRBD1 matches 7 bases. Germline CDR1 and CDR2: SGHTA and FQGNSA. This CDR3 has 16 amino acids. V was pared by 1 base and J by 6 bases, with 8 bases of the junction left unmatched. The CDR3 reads CASSLEFHRGPGELFF. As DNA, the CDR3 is TGTGCCAGCAGCTTAGAGTTCCACAGGGGCCCCGGGGAGCTGTTTTTT.

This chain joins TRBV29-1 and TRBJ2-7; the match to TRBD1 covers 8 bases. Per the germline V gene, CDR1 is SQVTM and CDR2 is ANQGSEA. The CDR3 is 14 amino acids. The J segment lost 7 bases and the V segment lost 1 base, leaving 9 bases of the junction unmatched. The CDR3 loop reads CSVEVFGTGNEQYF. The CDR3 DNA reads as TGCAGCGTTGAAGTTTTCGGGACAGGTAATGAGCAGTACTTC.

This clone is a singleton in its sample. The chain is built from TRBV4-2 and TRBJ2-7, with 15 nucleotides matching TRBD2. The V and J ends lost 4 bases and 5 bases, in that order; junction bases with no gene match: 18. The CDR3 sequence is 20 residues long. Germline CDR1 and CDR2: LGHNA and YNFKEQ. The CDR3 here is CASSPLGTSGGSYSGDEQYF. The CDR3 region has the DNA TGTGCCAGCAGCCCCCTCGGGACTAGCGGGGGGTCCTACTCGGGGGACGAGCAGTACTTC.

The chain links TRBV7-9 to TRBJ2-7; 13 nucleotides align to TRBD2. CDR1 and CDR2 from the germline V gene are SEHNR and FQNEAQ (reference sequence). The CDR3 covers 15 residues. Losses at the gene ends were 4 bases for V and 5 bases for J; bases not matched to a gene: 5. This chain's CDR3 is CASSSRTSGGDEQYF. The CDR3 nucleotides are TGTGCCAGCAGCTCCCGGACTAGCGGGGGAGACGAGCAGTACTTC. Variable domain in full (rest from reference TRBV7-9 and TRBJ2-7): DTGVSQNPRHKITKRGQNVTFRCDPISEHNRLYWYRQTLGQGPEFLTYFQNEAQLEKSRLLSDRFSAERPKGSFSTLEIQRTEQGDSAMYLCASSSRTSGGDEQYFGPGTRLTVT.

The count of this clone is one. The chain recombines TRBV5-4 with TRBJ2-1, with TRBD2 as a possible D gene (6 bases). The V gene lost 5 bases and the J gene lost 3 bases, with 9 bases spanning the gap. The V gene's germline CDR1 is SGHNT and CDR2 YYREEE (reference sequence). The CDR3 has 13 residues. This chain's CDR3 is CASSVDYYNEQFF. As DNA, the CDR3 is TGTGCCAGCAGTGTGGACTACTACAATGAGCAGTTCTTC.

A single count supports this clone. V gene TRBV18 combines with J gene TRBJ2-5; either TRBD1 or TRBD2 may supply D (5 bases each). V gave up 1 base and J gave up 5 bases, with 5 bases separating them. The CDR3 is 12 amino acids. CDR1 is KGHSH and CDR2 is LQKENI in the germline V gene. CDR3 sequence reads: CASSPRGETQYF. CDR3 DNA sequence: TGTGCCAGCTCACCACGGGGGGAGACCCAGTACTTC.

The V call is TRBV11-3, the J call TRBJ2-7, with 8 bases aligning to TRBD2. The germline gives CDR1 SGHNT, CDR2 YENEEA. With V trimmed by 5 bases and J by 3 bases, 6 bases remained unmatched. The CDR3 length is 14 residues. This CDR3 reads CASSPGGGNYEQYF. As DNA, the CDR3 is TGTGCCAGCAGCCCCGGCGGGGGGAACTACGAGCAGTACTTC.

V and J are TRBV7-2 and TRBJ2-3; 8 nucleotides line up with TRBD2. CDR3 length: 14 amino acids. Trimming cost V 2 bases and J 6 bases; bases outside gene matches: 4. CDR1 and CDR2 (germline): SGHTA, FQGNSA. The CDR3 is CASSLFGGRDTQYF. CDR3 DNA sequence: TGTGCCAGCAGCTTATTTGGCGGGAGGGATACGCAGTATTTT. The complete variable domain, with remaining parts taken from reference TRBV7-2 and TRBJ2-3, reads GAGVSQSPSNKVTEKGKDVELRCDPISGHTALYWYRQSLGQGLEFLIYFQGNSAPDKSGLPSDRFSAERTGGSVSTLTIQRTQQEDSAVYLCASSLFGGRDTQYFGPGTRLTVL.

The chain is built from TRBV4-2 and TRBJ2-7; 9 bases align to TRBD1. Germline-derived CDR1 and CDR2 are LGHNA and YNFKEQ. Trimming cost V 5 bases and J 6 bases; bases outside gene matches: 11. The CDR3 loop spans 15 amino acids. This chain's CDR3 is CASSNRGTGRSEQYF. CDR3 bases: TGTGCCAGCAGCAACCGGGGGACAGGGAGGTCCGAGCAGTACTTC.

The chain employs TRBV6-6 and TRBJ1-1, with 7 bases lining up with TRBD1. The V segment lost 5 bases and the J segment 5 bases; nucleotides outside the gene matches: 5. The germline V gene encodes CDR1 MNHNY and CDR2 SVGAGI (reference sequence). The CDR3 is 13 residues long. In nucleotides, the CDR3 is TGTGCCAGCAGTGAGACAGGGTGGACTGAAGCTTTCTTT. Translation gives CASSETGWTEAFF.

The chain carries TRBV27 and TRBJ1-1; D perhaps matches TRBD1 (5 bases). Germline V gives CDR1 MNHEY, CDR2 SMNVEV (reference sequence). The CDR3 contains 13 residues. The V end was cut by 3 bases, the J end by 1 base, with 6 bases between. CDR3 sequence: CASSFGANTEAFF. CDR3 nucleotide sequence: TGTGCCAGCAGTTTCGGGGCGAACACTGAAGCTTTCTTT.

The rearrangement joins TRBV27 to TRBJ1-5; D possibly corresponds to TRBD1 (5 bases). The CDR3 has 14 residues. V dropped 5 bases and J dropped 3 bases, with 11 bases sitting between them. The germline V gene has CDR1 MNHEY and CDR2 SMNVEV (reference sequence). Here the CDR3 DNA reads TGTGCCAGCAGTCCCAGACAGCCCAATCAGCCCCAGCATTTT. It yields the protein CASSPRQPNQPQHF.

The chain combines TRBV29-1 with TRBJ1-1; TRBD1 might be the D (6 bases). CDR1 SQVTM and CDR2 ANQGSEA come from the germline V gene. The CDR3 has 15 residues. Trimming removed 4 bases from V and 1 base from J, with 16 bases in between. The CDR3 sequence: CSVVGGLGANTEAFF. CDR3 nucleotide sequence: TGCAGCGTTGTCGGGGGCCTAGGCGCGAACACTGAAGCTTTCTTT.

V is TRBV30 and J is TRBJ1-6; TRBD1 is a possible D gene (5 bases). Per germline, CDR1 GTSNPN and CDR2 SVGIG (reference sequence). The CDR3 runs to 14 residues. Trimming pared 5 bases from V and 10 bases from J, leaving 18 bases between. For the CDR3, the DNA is TGTGCCTGGGCACGCCTGGAGGGGAAATCACCCCTCCACTTT. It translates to CAWARLEGKSPLHF.

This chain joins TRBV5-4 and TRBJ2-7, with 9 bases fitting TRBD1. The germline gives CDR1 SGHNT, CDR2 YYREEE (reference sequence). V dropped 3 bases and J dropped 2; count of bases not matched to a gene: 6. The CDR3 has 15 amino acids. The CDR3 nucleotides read TGTGCCAGCAGCTGGGGACAGGGAGGCGCCTACGAGCAGTACTTC. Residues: CASSWGQGGAYEQYF.

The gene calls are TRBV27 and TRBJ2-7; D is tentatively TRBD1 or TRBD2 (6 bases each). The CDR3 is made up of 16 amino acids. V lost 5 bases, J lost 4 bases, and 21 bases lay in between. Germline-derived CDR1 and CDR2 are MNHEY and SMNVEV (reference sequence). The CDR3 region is CASSHRVNIAGYEQYF. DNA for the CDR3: TGTGCCAGCAGTCACAGGGTTAACATCGCGGGGTACGAGCAGTACTTC.

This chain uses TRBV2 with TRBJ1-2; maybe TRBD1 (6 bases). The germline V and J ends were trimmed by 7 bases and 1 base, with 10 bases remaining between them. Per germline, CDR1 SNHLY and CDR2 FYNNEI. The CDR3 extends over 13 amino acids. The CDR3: CASNQQGNYGYTF. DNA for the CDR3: TGTGCCAGCAACCAACAGGGTAACTATGGCTACACCTTC.